What follows are 11 T cell receptor beta chains derived from one specimen sequenced in a study of T cells in Graves' hyperthyroidism and ophthalmopathy. It was RNA transcripts that yielded the amplified TCR beta CDR3 regions. HTBI primers were the set used in a first-round RT-PCR of the TCR CDR3. TCRdb itself ran the multiplex PCR reads through MiXCR, one entry per CDR3 protein. The sample includes fewer than 250,000 distinct CDR3 sequences, about 15% of them seen just once. The material sequenced was blood. Receptor source: a woman aged 18-35 years with Graves' ophthalmopathy.

This clonotype was recorded many times. The rearrangement joins TRBV19 to TRBJ1-1, with D perhaps TRBD1 (6 bases). The germline V gene has CDR1 LNHDA and CDR2 SQIVND (reference sequence). The CDR3 spans 15 residues. V was pared by 5 bases and J by 11 bases, with 24 bases between. CDR3 sequence (DNA): TGTGCCAGTAGTGCCTTCGACTACAGGGTTCCTTTCGCTTTCTTT. Encoded protein: CASSAFDYRVPFAFF.

The sample holds a few counts of this clonotype. J is TRBJ2-1 and V is TRBV7-2; 7 positions agree with TRBD2. J lost 6 bases, V lost 3 bases, and 5 bases had no gene match. Germline V CDR1 and CDR2: SGHTA, FQGNSA. This CDR3 is built from 14 residues. The CDR3 loop reads CASSLGLTVNEQFF. The CDR3 DNA reads TGTGCCAGCAGCTTGGGACTAACGGTCAATGAGCAGTTCTTC.

This clonotype was counted many times. The rearrangement uses TRBV28 and TRBJ1-3, with 9 positions matching TRBD1. J was trimmed by 8 bases and V by 3 bases; bases with no gene match: 14. The CDR3 has 17 amino acids. CDR1 and CDR2 (germline): MDHEN, SYDVKM. The DNA for the CDR3 is TGTGCCAGCAGTTTTGACGTTCTAGGACAGGGGCAGGACACCATATATTTT. Protein product: CASSFDVLGQGQDTIYF.

There are many counts of this clonotype. V is TRBV28 and J is TRBJ1-1; maybe TRBD1 (5 bases). This CDR3 spans 15 amino acids. CDR1 MDHEN and CDR2 SYDVKM come from the germline V gene. Trimming shortened V by 4 bases and J by 0 bases, and 12 bases separated the two germline ends. This CDR3 reads CASSSHRGMNTEAFF. In nucleotides, the CDR3 is TGTGCCAGCAGTTCACACCGGGGCATGAACACTGAAGCTTTCTTT. The entire variable domain, with the rest obtained from reference TRBV28 and TRBJ1-1, is as follows: DVKVTQSSRYLVKRTGEKVFLECVQDMDHENMFWYRQDPGLGLRLIYFSYDVKMKEKGDIPEGYSVSREKKERFSLILESASTNQTSMYLCASSSHRGMNTEAFFGQGTRLTVV.

The chain carries TRBV6-1 and TRBJ2-5; tentatively, D is TRBD1 (6 bases). CDR1 MNHNS and CDR2 SASEGT come from the germline V gene. This CDR3 spans 13 amino acids. The V and J ends lost 5 bases and 2 bases respectively, with 9 bases between them. The CDR3 coding sequence is TGTGCCAGCAGTCCTACAGGGCAAGAGACCCAGTACTTC. Translation: CASSPTGQETQYF.

The chain joins TRBV19 to TRBJ2-2; a weak D match, TRBD2 (6 bases). The germline V gene has CDR1 LNHDA and CDR2 SQIVND (reference sequence). Trimming shortened V by 5 bases and J by 2 bases, and 21 bases separated the two germline ends. The CDR3 spans 18 residues. The CDR3: CASSAGPSNFKNTGELFF. As DNA, the CDR3 is TGTGCCAGTAGTGCGGGACCGAGCAATTTTAAAAACACCGGGGAGCTGTTTTTT.

On this clonotype itself: A read error may produce the germline difference seen at one junction end. The chain links TRBV12-3 or TRBV12-4 to TRBJ1-3; D unclear. The CDR3 is made up of 17 amino acids. The CDR3 DNA reads as TGTGCCAGCAGTTTATTAGTGGCGGGCATCTCTGGAAACACCATATACTTT. This encodes CASSLLVAGISGNTIYF.

This clonotype was seen repeatedly, ten times or more. V usage is TRBV12-3 or TRBV12-4 and J usage is TRBJ1-5; D is unresolved. The CDR3 is 17 amino acids. V was shortened by 3 bases and J by 0 bases, with 15 bases between the two germline ends. CDR3 loop: CASSLGSGRYSNQPQHF. CDR3 DNA: TGTGCCAGCAGTTTGGGGAGCGGCCGGTATAGCAATCAGCCCCAGCATTTT.

This clonotype has at least ten counts. The chain carries TRBV20-1 and TRBJ1-1; D is possibly TRBD1 (5 bases). The length of the CDR3 is 18 residues. The germline V gene encodes CDR1 DFQATT and CDR2 SNEGSKA (reference sequence). V gave up 4 bases and J gave up 10 bases, with 34 bases separating them. CDR3 protein: CSATGRLTGRGVVGRAFF. Written as DNA, the CDR3 is TGCAGTGCTACCGGAAGATTGACGGGACGGGGAGTTGTTGGTCGAGCTTTCTTT.

The rearrangement joins TRBV27 to TRBJ2-1, with 13 bases aligning to TRBD2. Germline CDR1 reads MNHEY; CDR2 reads SMNVEV (reference sequence). J was trimmed by 6 bases and V by 3 bases; bases with no gene match: 8. There are 17 residues in the CDR3. The CDR3, as DNA: TGTGCCAGCAGTTTGGGACTAGCGGGAAGAGTGGGCAATGAGCAGTTCTTC. It encodes CASSLGLAGRVGNEQFF.

This clonotype has ten or more counts. The J gene is TRBJ2-5, the V gene TRBV6-1, with D possibly being TRBD2 (7 bases). This CDR3 spans 14 amino acids. The germline V and J ends were trimmed by 7 bases and 4 bases, with 16 bases remaining between them. CDR1 and CDR2 (germline): MNHNS, SASEGT. The CDR3 nucleotides read TGTGCCAGCAACCCTGAGGGGGAGGGAGAGACCCAGTACTTC. It codes for CASNPEGEGETQYF.